This TCR beta chain was documented in a study of CD4 T cell repertoires in COVID-19. Overall study context: CFSE-low cells expanded ten to eleven days with IL-2, then restimulated with other coronavirus spikes.

CDR3 length: 14 amino acids. Germline assignment: CDR1 SNHLY and CDR2 FYNNEI. After removal of 6 bases from V and 4 bases from J, the junction contained 7 bases not matched to a gene. TCRdb keeps only in-frame clones here, not all; method: immunoSEQ multiplex PCR. The sample has about 22,000 clones, about nine tenths seen once. Sequencing was done directly on freshly isolated, uncultured memory T cells. The sequence was obtained from a human donor who had COVID-19. The V and J genes are TRBV2 and TRBJ1-2, with TRBD1 identical over 8 bases. This material consisted of central memory CD4+ T cells from blood, taken before the COVID-19 pandemic. The CDR3 DNA sequence: TGTGCCAGCAGCCCGGACAGGGAGTCCTATGGCTACACCTTC. Translation: CASSPDRESYGYTF.